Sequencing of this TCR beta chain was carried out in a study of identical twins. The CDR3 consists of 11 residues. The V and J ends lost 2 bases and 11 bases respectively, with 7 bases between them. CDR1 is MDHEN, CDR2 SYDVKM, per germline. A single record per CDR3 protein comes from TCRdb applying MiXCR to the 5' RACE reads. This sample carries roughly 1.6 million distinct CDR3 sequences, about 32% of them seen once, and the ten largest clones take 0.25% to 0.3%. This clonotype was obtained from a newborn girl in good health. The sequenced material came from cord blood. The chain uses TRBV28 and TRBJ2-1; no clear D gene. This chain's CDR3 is CASSLRLQQFF. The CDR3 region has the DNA TGTGCCAGCAGTTTACGTTTACAGCAGTTCTTC.